This TCR beta chain was identified during a study of T cells in localized non-small cell lung cancer. General study findings and limits: Analysis by sequencing included only one tumor region, so heterogeneity remains possible. A median of about 58 of the top 100 tumor clones appeared in adjacent lung, which was paired and uninvolved. Longer overall survival associated with higher blood T cell density; shorter survival with higher adjacent-lung clonality.

As concerns this clone: Its target is unknown.

Sequencing used immunoSEQ multiplex PCR; TCRdb keeps in-frame clones, though not all of them. The data contain tens of thousands of clones, more than 75% of them seen just once; the ten biggest clones take up roughly 15%. This CDR3 has 12 amino acids. Deletions cut 3 bases from V and 4 bases from J, with 5 bases between. Germline CDR1 reads SGHTA; CDR2 reads FQGNSA. The sequencing used PBMCs, collected before any cancer treatment. The chain employs TRBV7-2 and TRBJ2-3; D is perhaps TRBD1 or TRBD2 (5 bases each). This receptor was obtained from a woman aged 35-75 years with stage II squamous cell lung carcinoma. The CDR3 region has the DNA TGTGCCAGCAGCTTGGGGGCAGATACGCAGTATTTT. This sequence encodes CASSLGADTQYF.